This TCR beta chain is from a study of blood T cell repertoires in COVID-19. Study overall: Acute-phase and convalescent COVID-19 samples originated in the United States, Italy and Spain. T cells, B-cell-depleted T cells, or PBMCs provided the cDNA or gDNA that served as material.

The V and J ends lost 1 base and 4 bases respectively, with 13 bases between them. This CDR3 comprises 14 residues. Germline V gene sequence: CDR1 GTSNPN, CDR2 SVGIG (reference sequence). Study processing details: Estimation of nucleated cell counts relied on the amplification of reference gene primers. Produced via immunoSEQ multiplex PCR; TCRdb's table is partial and in-frame only. V and J calls plus clone size are reproduced from that table; the DNA served to infer D and trimming. The table shows approximately 500,000 clones, with roughly nine tenths occurring only once. A few counts support this clone. Seattle cases were enrolled at active infection and followed longitudinally.

The genes are TRBV30 and TRBJ1-1, with D possibly being TRBD1 (6 bases). The clonotype originates from a man between 18 and 35 years old with COVID-19, enrolled during active disease. Material for sequencing was peripheral blood. The CDR3 protein is CAWSGGGRVTEAFF. CDR3 sequence (DNA): TGTGCCTGGAGTGGAGGGGGTCGGGTCACTGAAGCTTTCTTT. The full variable domain, in which reference TRBV30 and TRBJ1-1 provide the parts outside the CDR3, is SQTIHQWPATLVQPVGSPLSLECTVEGTSNPNLYWYRQAAGRGLQLLFYSVGIGQISSEVPQNLSASRPQDRQFILSSKKLLLSDSGFYLCAWSGGGRVTEAFFGQGTRLTVV.